This T cell receptor beta chain was recorded in a study of T-cell memory formation after mild COVID-19. Across the whole study: The study found TCR clusters largely donor specific.

Germline loops: CDR1 DFQATT, CDR2 SNEGSKA (reference sequence). The CDR3 extends over 15 amino acids. V lost 6 bases and J 4 bases, leaving 21 bases between the germline ends. The study, taken as a whole, reports: Whereas later expanders leaned CD4+, clones contracting day 15 to 85 showed a balanced CD4/CD8 makeup.

As to this clonotype: Its target is unknown.

After 5'RACE with constant-segment primers, TCR alpha and TCR beta cDNA libraries carrying sample barcodes and UMIs were obtained. MiXCR, applied by TCRdb to the 5' RACE reads, yields one record per CDR3 protein. The table has more than 300,000 distinct CDR3 sequences, approximately 22% seen once. The chain carries TRBV20-1 and TRBJ1-1; D perhaps matches TRBD1 (6 bases). Sequenced: PBMCs or a T cell subset sorted from them (not recorded which). The receptor comes from a man between 18 and 35 years old who had mild COVID-19 (a few samples of this study predate the infection). Cell type and time point are not known. In DNA form, the CDR3 reads TGCAGTGCCAACCCATTTGGGGCAGGGGCCACTGAAGCTTTCTTT. This gives the protein CSANPFGAGATEAFF.